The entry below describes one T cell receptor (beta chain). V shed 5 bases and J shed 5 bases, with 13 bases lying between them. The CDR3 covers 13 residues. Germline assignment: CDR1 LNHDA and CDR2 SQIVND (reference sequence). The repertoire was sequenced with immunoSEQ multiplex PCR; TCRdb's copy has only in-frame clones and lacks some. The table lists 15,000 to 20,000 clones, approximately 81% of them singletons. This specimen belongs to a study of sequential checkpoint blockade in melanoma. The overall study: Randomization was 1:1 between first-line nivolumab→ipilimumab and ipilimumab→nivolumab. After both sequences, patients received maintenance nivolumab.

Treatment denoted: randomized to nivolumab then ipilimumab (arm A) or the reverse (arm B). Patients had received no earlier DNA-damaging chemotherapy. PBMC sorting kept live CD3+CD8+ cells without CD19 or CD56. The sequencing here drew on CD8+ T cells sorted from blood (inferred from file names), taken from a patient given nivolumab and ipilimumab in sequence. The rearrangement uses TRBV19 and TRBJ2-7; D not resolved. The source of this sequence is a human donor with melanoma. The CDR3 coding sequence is TGTGCCAGTAGTTTCGGTCGTCTAGACGAGCAGTACTTC. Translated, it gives CASSFGRLDEQYF.